This entry is about one T cell receptor beta chain. This entry comes from a study of T cell changes during pregnancy in multiple sclerosis. The germline V gene has CDR1 SGDLS and CDR2 YYNGEE. V lost 0 bases and J 2 bases, leaving 5 bases between the germline ends. The CDR3 is made up of 13 amino acids. TCRdb's table, derived via immunoSEQ multiplex PCR, lists solely in-frame clones and lacks some. The sample records about 55,000 clones, 85% to 95% being singletons. This receptor was obtained from a female donor with multiple sclerosis, enrolled in a pregnancy study. This rearrangement joins TRBV9 to TRBJ1-1; D unresolved. The material was CD8+ T cells from peripheral blood mononuclear cells, obtained in the second trimester of pregnancy. This chain's CDR3 is CASSVGSNTEAFF. Written as DNA, the CDR3 is TGTGCCAGCAGCGTAGGGAGTAACACTGAAGCTTTCTTT.